A selection of T cell receptor beta chains follows, all from one sample in a study of T cell responses to AZD1222 COVID-19 vaccine. Assay used: immunoSEQ multiplex PCR; TCRdb lists only in-frame clones, some missing. The sample includes roughly 76,000 clones, nearly 90% seen only once; the top ten take approximately 10%. The sample here was peripheral blood, taken on day 0 of AZD1222 vaccination. The receptors shown here come from an adult in good health. Both conserved end residues are part of each CDR3. The D gene is left open where the match is weak. The listing skips clone size in some rows; elsewhere it reads once, few, many or a size class.

v_gene	abundance	j_gene	d_gene	CDR3nt	CDR3aa
TRBV11-2	NA	TRBJ2-3	NA	TGTGCCAGCAGCTTAAGAGGGGCAGGGAACACAGATACGCAGTATTTT	CASSLRGAGNTDTQYF
TRBV6-5	NA	TRBJ1-1	NA	TGTGCCAGCAGTTACGGACTTCAGAACACTGAAGCTTTCTTT	CASSYGLQNTEAFF
TRBV10-3	NA	TRBJ2-3	TRBD1	TGTGCCATCAGTGTAGCAGGACAGGGGAGCACAGATACGCAGTATTTT	CAISVAGQGSTDTQYF
TRBV12-3/TRBV12-4	NA	TRBJ1-3	NA	TGTGCCAGCAGAGCCATCTCTGGAAACACCATATATTTT	CASRAISGNTIYF
TRBV4-1	NA	TRBJ2-1	NA	TGCGCCAGCGCTGGGGTAAGGATCAATGAGCAGTTCTTC	CASAGVRINEQFF
TRBV6-2/TRBV6-3	NA	TRBJ1-2	TRBD1	TGTGCCAGCAGTTACTCACGAACCGGGACAGGAGGTTCCCGCTACACCTTC	CASSYSRTGTGGSRYTF
TRBV24-1	NA	TRBJ2-3	NA	TGTGCCACCAGTGATTCGATAGGGACTTATACGCAGTATTTT	CATSDSIGTYTQYF
TRBV6-1	NA	TRBJ2-5	NA	TGTGCCAGCAGTGAAAGGGTCTCCGAGGTAGAGACCCAGTACTTC	CASSERVSEVETQYF
TRBV10-3	once	TRBJ1-6	NA	TGTGCCATCAGTGAGTCGAAGGGAGGCTCCTATAATTCACCCCTCCACTTT	CAISESKGGSYNSPLHF
TRBV6-5	NA	TRBJ1-1	NA	TGTGCCAGCAGCTATTCGGGACGTCCCAACACTGAAGCTTTCTTT	CASSYSGRPNTEAFF
TRBV14	NA	TRBJ2-6	NA	TGTGCCAGCAGCCAAGTTATATTCTCTGGGGCCAACGTCCTGACTTTC	CASSQVIFSGANVLTF
TRBV9	NA	TRBJ1-1	NA	TGTGCCAGCAGCGTAGTAAGGCGGATTGAAGCTTTCTTT	CASSVVRRIEAFF
TRBV30	NA	TRBJ1-6	TRBD1	TGTGCCTGGAGCCAGGGACAGGGAGGGAGCCTCCACTTT	CAWSQGQGGSLHF
TRBV5-1	NA	TRBJ2-2	TRBD1	TGCGCCAGCAGCTTGGCCGGGACAGGGGTCGGGGAGCTGTTTTTT	CASSLAGTGVGELFF
TRBV30	NA	TRBJ1-1	NA	TGTGCCTGGATTATGAAGGGGGGCACTGAAGCTTTCTTT	CAWIMKGGTEAFF
TRBV28	NA	TRBJ2-1	NA	TGTGCCAGCAGTCCCGCGCCCTACAATGAGCAGTTCTTC	CASSPAPYNEQFF
TRBV14	once	TRBJ2-1	NA	TGTGCCAGCAGCCAAGGGCGCCCCGGTTTTGGATATGAGCAGTTCTTC	CASSQGRPGFGYEQFF
TRBV13	NA	TRBJ2-2	NA	TGTGCCAGCAGCGGATGGACAACCGGGGAGCTGTTTTTT	CASSGWTTGELFF
TRBV9	NA	TRBJ2-2	NA	TGTGCCAGCAGCGTAGGGAACAGCCTAAACACCGGGGAGCTGTTTTTT	CASSVGNSLNTGELFF
TRBV28	NA	TRBJ1-2	NA	TGTGCCAGCAGGAAAGTTAACTATGGCTACACCTTC	CASRKVNYGYTF
TRBV23-1	NA	TRBJ2-1	NA	TGCGCCAGCAGTCATCTCCCCCCCTCTGCCGCTTCCTCCTACAATGAGCAGTTCTTC	CASSHLPPSAASSYNEQFF
TRBV25-1	NA	TRBJ1-4	NA	TGTGCCAGCAGTGGACAGGCGCCTCCAACTAATGAAAAACTGTTTTTT	CASSGQAPPTNEKLFF
TRBV11-2	once	TRBJ2-2	NA	TGTGCCAGCAGCCTTAATAGGGATTGGGGCGGGGAGCTGTTTTTT	CASSLNRDWGGELFF
TRBV19	NA	TRBJ1-5	TRBD1	TGTGCCAGTAGCACAACCGGGGACAGTTCGCAGCATTTT	CASSTTGDSSQHF
TRBV7-9	NA	TRBJ2-3	TRBD1	TGTGCCAGCAGCTTGGGACAGGGGCCCACAGATACGCAGTATTTT	CASSLGQGPTDTQYF
TRBV13	once	TRBJ2-3	TRBD2	TGTGCCAGCAGCTTGGGAGCGGGAGGAAGCACAGATACGCAGTATTTT	CASSLGAGGSTDTQYF
TRBV19	few	TRBJ2-2	NA	TGTGCCAGTAGTGTCTCGGTGGGGACCGGGGAGCTGTTTTTT	CASSVSVGTGELFF
TRBV15	NA	TRBJ1-5	NA	TGTGCCACCAGGTGGTCCGATAGCAATCAGCCCCAGCATTTT	CATRWSDSNQPQHF
TRBV5-1	NA	TRBJ2-7	TRBD2	TGCGCCAGCAAGAGGGGGACTAGCGGGTACGAGCAGTACTTC	CASKRGTSGYEQYF
TRBV5-4	NA	TRBJ2-2	TRBD2	TGTGCCAGCAGCCGGGGGGGCCTTAACACCGGGGAGCTGTTTTTT	CASSRGGLNTGELFF
TRBV5-4	once	TRBJ1-2	TRBD1	TGTGCCAGCAGCTTGGACAGGGGCCCCTATGGCTACACCTTC	CASSLDRGPYGYTF
TRBV12-3/TRBV12-4	NA	TRBJ1-2	NA	TGTGCCAGCAGTTTCGACAGTAACTATGGCTACACCTTC	CASSFDSNYGYTF
TRBV13	NA	TRBJ2-7	NA	TGTGCCAGCAGCTTAGCTGGATATTCCTACGAGCAGTACTTC	CASSLAGYSYEQYF
TRBV7-3	NA	TRBJ2-2	TRBD2	TGTGCCAGCAGCTTAGACCCTAGGAGCGGGAGGGCCGGGGAGCTGTTTTTT	CASSLDPRSGRAGELFF
TRBV2	once	TRBJ2-3	NA	TGTGCCAGCAGCTCAGGGAGGCAGTCCACAGATACGCAGTATTTT	CASSSGRQSTDTQYF
TRBV25-1	NA	TRBJ1-2	TRBD1	TGTGCCAGCAGTGAATTTGGGACAGGATTCTATGGCTACACCTTC	CASSEFGTGFYGYTF
TRBV19	NA	TRBJ2-5	TRBD1	TGTGCCAGTAGTAAAGGACAGGGTCAAGAGACCCAGTACTTC	CASSKGQGQETQYF
TRBV11-2	once	TRBJ2-1	TRBD2	TGTGCCAGCAGAACCTTGTCCGGGAGGAAGTACAATGAGCAGTTCTTC	CASRTLSGRKYNEQFF
TRBV5-1	NA	TRBJ2-7	TRBD2	TGCGCCAGCAGCCCCCCGGGTAGCGGGAGGGGCCACGAGCAGTACTTC	CASSPPGSGRGHEQYF
TRBV11-2	NA	TRBJ2-3	NA	TGTGCCAGCAGCTTAGACGTTGGGGTCTTCACAGATACGCAGTATTTT	CASSLDVGVFTDTQYF
TRBV15	NA	TRBJ2-7	NA	TGTGCCACCAGCAGAGATATGGGGGCCCCCCCCCACGAGCAGTACTTC	CATSRDMGAPPHEQYF
TRBV12-3/TRBV12-4	once	TRBJ2-7	NA	TGTGCCAGCAGTTTACGACGGACCTACGAGCAGTACTTC	CASSLRRTYEQYF
TRBV10-3	NA	TRBJ2-1	TRBD1	TGTGCCATCAGTCCGGGACAGTTATACAATGAGCAGTTCTTC	CAISPGQLYNEQFF
TRBV28	NA	TRBJ2-3	NA	TGTGCCAGCAGCTTCACAGATACGCAGTATTTT	CASSFTDTQYF
TRBV11-2	NA	TRBJ1-6	NA	TGTGCCAGCAACTCGGGACGGGATTCACCCCTCCACTTT	CASNSGRDSPLHF
TRBV5-1	NA	TRBJ1-5	NA	TGCGCCAGCAGCTTGGGGGGTTATAGCAATCAGCCCCAGCATTTT	CASSLGGYSNQPQHF
TRBV14	NA	TRBJ2-5	NA	TGTGCCAGCAGGCCCGGCGGGGTTCGGGAGACCCAGTACTTC	CASRPGGVRETQYF
TRBV19	once	TRBJ2-5	NA	TGTGCCAGTAGTCCACAGTGGGGGGAGACCCAGTACTTC	CASSPQWGETQYF
TRBV10-3	NA	TRBJ2-7	NA	TGTGCCATCAGCGGACAGCACTACGAGCAGTACTTC	CAISGQHYEQYF
TRBV5-5	NA	TRBJ2-1	NA	TGTGCCAGCAGCCGGGACTCCGCCGATGAGCAGTTCTTC	CASSRDSADEQFF
TRBV18	NA	TRBJ2-3	TRBD2	TGTGCCAGCTCGACCTTCCTCAGCGGGGGAAGCACAGATACGCAGTATTTT	CASSTFLSGGSTDTQYF